One and the same sample provided the 14 T cell receptor beta chains below, sequenced in a study of blood T cell repertoires in COVID-19. Sequenced by immunoSEQ multiplex PCR; TCRdb stores in-frame clones only, minus some. Of 190,000 or so clones listed, approximately 90% are singletons. Material: peripheral blood. The receptors shown here come from a woman in her 30s with acute or convalescent COVID-19.

The chain couples TRBV18 to TRBJ1-3; the D is unclear. The CDR3 spans 14 residues. V was clipped by 6 bases and J by 0 bases, with 9 bases between them. Germline V gene data show CDR1 as KGHSH and CDR2 as LQKENI. CDR3 sequence reads: CASSDGNSGNTIYF. Written as DNA, the CDR3 is TGTGCCAGCTCTGACGGGAACTCTGGAAACACCATATATTTT. Variable domain in full (rest from reference TRBV18 and TRBJ1-3): NAGVMQNPRHLVRRRGQEARLRCSPMKGHSHVYWYRQLPEEGLKFMVYLQKENIIDESGMPKERFSAEFPKEGPSILRIQQVVRGDSAAYFCASSDGNSGNTIYFGEGSWLTVV.

This clone occurred many times. The J gene is TRBJ2-5, the V gene TRBV5-1; TRBD1 agrees at 10 bases. Per the germline V gene, CDR1 is SGHRS and CDR2 is YFSETQ. J was trimmed by 4 bases and V by 3 bases; bases with no gene match: 3. The CDR3 length is 14 residues. The CDR3 reads CASSSGQGGETQYF. CDR3 nucleotides: TGCGCCAGCAGCTCAGGACAGGGGGGAGAGACCCAGTACTTC. The complete variable domain, with remaining parts taken from reference TRBV5-1 and TRBJ2-5, reads KAGVTQTPRYLIKTRGQQVTLSCSPISGHRSVSWYQQTPGQGLQFLFEYFSETQRNKGNFPGRFSGRQFSNSRSEMNVSTLELGDSALYLCASSSGQGGETQYFGPGTRLLVL.

This chain uses TRBV13 with TRBJ2-3; 8 nucleotides align to TRBD1. Germline CDR1 PRHDT, CDR2 FYEKMQ (reference sequence). The CDR3 has 14 residues. V dropped 5 bases and J dropped 6; count of bases not matched to a gene: 7. CDR3 sequence reads: CASSKTGAPDTQYF. As DNA, the CDR3 is TGTGCCAGCAGCAAGACAGGGGCGCCGGATACGCAGTATTTT.

The V and J genes are TRBV27 and TRBJ2-5; TRBD2 might be the D (7 bases). V lost 8 bases and J lost 5, with 12 bases in between. The CDR3 extends over 12 amino acids. Germline CDR1 MNHEY, CDR2 SMNVEV (reference sequence). CDR3 sequence reads: CASGGARETQYF. CDR3 sequence (DNA): TGTGCCAGCGGGGGGGCGAGGGAGACCCAGTACTTC.

The rearrangement links TRBV7-2 to TRBJ2-7; D possibly corresponds to TRBD1 (6 bases). The CDR3 loop spans 16 amino acids. CDR1 and CDR2 from the germline V gene are SGHTA and FQGNSA. V was clipped by 2 bases and J by 6 bases, with 20 bases between them. The CDR3 loop reads CASSLTGHPSDREQYF. In DNA form, the CDR3 reads TGTGCCAGCAGCTTAACGGGACACCCGTCGGACCGCGAGCAGTACTTC.

The gene calls are TRBV5-1 and TRBJ1-2; D is undetermined. This CDR3 is 13 amino acids long. Germline lookup yields CDR1 SGHRS and CDR2 YFSETQ. V was clipped by 5 bases and J by 4 bases, with 12 bases between them. The CDR3 nucleotides read TGCGCCAGCAGAGTAGCTGAGGTCTATGGCTACACCTTC. As protein: CASRVAEVYGYTF. The full variable domain, rest sourced from reference TRBV5-1 and TRBJ1-2, is KAGVTQTPRYLIKTRGQQVTLSCSPISGHRSVSWYQQTPGQGLQFLFEYFSETQRNKGNFPGRFSGRQFSNSRSEMNVSTLELGDSALYLCASRVAEVYGYTFGSGTRLTVV.

This rearrangement joins TRBV5-1 to TRBJ1-1; 7 nucleotides align to TRBD1. Trimming at V came to 5 bases and at J to 1 base, leaving 8 bases not matched to a gene. The length of the CDR3 is 15 residues. CDR1 is SGHRS and CDR2 is YFSETQ in the germline V gene. CDR3 region: CASRPGQATNTEAFF. The CDR3, as DNA: TGCGCCAGCAGACCTGGACAGGCGACGAACACTGAAGCTTTCTTT.

A few counts support this clone. This rearrangement joins TRBV5-1 to TRBJ1-2; D ambiguous. The germline CDR1 and CDR2 sequences are SGHRS and YFSETQ. V was clipped by 0 bases and J by 6 bases, with 12 bases between them. CDR3 length equals 14 residues. The chain's CDR3 is CASSLDPRAHGYTF. The CDR3 DNA sequence: TGCGCCAGCAGCTTGGACCCACGCGCCCATGGCTACACCTTC.

This chain connects TRBV2 to TRBJ2-5; no firm D call. V gave up 6 bases and J gave up 3 bases, with 8 bases separating them. In germline, CDR1 is SNHLY, CDR2 FYNNEI. CDR3 length equals 12 residues. DNA for the CDR3: TGTGCCAGCAGGAGGCTCAAAGAGACCCAGTACTTC. It translates to CASRRLKETQYF.

The chain uses TRBV5-1 and TRBJ2-1, with 14 bases matching TRBD2. The germline V gene has CDR1 SGHRS and CDR2 YFSETQ. V lost 1 base to trimming and J lost 8 bases; unmatched junction nucleotides: 5. The CDR3 has 16 residues. CDR3 in DNA: TGCGCCAGCAGCTTGTCCGCGGGACTAGCGGGAGATGAGCAGTTCTTC. This sequence encodes CASSLSAGLAGDEQFF.

The gene calls are TRBV5-1 and TRBJ2-2; 9 bases match TRBD1. This CDR3 has 15 residues. Germline CDR1 and CDR2: SGHRS and YFSETQ. Unmatched junction bases numbered 3, after V lost 0 bases and J lost 6 bases. The CDR3 coding sequence is TGCGCCAGCAGCTTGGGGACAGGGGTCCCCGGGGAGCTGTTTTTT. Translating it yields CASSLGTGVPGELFF.

This clone was observed at least ten times. The chain carries TRBV28 and TRBJ1-1; TRBD1 might be the D (6 bases). Deletions cut 5 bases from V and 4 bases from J, with 11 bases between. Germline V lookup: CDR1 MDHEN, CDR2 SYDVKM. The CDR3 consists of 13 residues. The CDR3 sequence: CASSTRTVTEAFF. CDR3 sequence (DNA): TGTGCCAGCAGTACCCGGACAGTCACTGAAGCTTTCTTT.

The chain employs TRBV18 and TRBJ2-7; 8 bases fit TRBD1. J gave up 7 bases and V 3 bases, and 5 bases lay outside the gene matches. Per the germline V gene, CDR1 is KGHSH and CDR2 is LQKENI. The CDR3 length is 13 residues. CDR3 loop: CASSPDRGEEQYF. The CDR3 DNA reads as TGTGCCAGCTCACCTGACAGGGGTGAAGAGCAGTACTTC. Full variable domain (rest looked up from reference TRBV18 and TRBJ2-7): NAGVMQNPRHLVRRRGQEARLRCSPMKGHSHVYWYRQLPEEGLKFMVYLQKENIIDESGMPKERFSAEFPKEGPSILRIQQVVRGDSAAYFCASSPDRGEEQYFGPGTRLTVT.

V usage is TRBV13 and J usage is TRBJ1-4; D gene ambiguous. Germline values: CDR1 PRHDT, CDR2 FYEKMQ (reference sequence). The V end was cut by 2 bases, the J end by 5 bases, with 12 bases between. The CDR3 length is 15 residues. The CDR3 region is CASSLRLEGNEKLFF. In DNA, the CDR3 is TGTGCCAGCAGCTTAAGACTTGAGGGAAATGAAAAACTGTTTTTT.